This is a list of T cell receptor beta chains from one sample in a study of blood T cells in healthy people across ages. TCRdb ran MiXCR on the 5' RACE reads and lists one entry per CDR3 protein. The sample lists 700,000 or so distinct CDR3 sequences, around 43% occurring once. The material sequenced was blood. Source of these receptors: a man at least 80 years old in good health. Both conserved end residues are part of each CDR3. A D gene is named only where the DNA matches it firmly. For some rows the clone size is stated as once, few or many, or as a class when expanded; others skip it.

CDR3 length	D gene	V gene	clone size	J gene	CDR3 DNA	CDR3 protein
13	-	TRBV7-2	few	TRBJ2-7	TGTGCCAGCAGCTTACGTCGTTTAGATGAGCAGTACTTC	CASSLRRLDEQYF
15	TRBD1	TRBV19	-	TRBJ1-2	TGTGCCAGTAGTAGGCCCCGGGGACAGAACTATGGCTACACCTTC	CASSRPRGQNYGYTF
15	TRBD1	TRBV15	few	TRBJ2-1	TGTGCCACCAGCGGGGACAGGGTCTCCTACAATGAGCAGTTCTTC	CATSGDRVSYNEQFF
16	TRBD1	TRBV28	-	TRBJ1-5	TGTGCCAGCAGTTTAACCGGGACAGGGAGGGATCAGCCCCAGCATTTT	CASSLTGTGRDQPQHF
15	-	TRBV20-1	-	TRBJ2-5	TGCAGTGCTAGAGGCTTCGGGGAGCCACAAGAGACCCAGTACTTC	CSARGFGEPQETQYF
14	TRBD2	TRBV28	many	TRBJ2-7	TGTGCCAGCAGTTCTAGGGGAGGGGTCTACGAGCAGTACTTC	CASSSRGGVYEQYF
16	TRBD2	TRBV9	-	TRBJ2-1	TGTACCAGCAGCGTAGCCGGGACTAGCGGTTACAATGAGCAGTTCTTC	CTSSVAGTSGYNEQFF
13	-	TRBV6-2/TRBV6-3	-	TRBJ2-7	TGTGCCAGCAGTGCGGACGGGACCTACGAGCAGTACTTC	CASSADGTYEQYF
15	TRBD2	TRBV14	once	TRBJ2-5	TGTGCCAGCAGCCCTTCTCTAGCGGGGGGAGAGACCCAGTACTTC	CASSPSLAGGETQYF
13	TRBD2	TRBV14	-	TRBJ2-7	TGTGCCAGCAGCCCGGGCCCGGGGAGGGGGCAGTACTTC	CASSPGPGRGQYF
14	-	TRBV12-3/TRBV12-4	-	TRBJ2-3	TGTGCCAGCGGCCCTCAAGCGGGCACAGATACGCAGTATTTT	CASGPQAGTDTQYF